These 17 T cell receptor beta chains came from one sample sequenced in a study of cytomegalovirus exposure and HLA in healthy donors. The method was immunoSEQ multiplex PCR; TCRdb's version includes in-frame clones alone and lacks a portion of them. The sample has 250,000 to 350,000 clones, approximately 88% seen once. What was sequenced was PBMCs. Receptor source: a woman younger than 30 in good health and CMV-seronegative.

This clone turned up a few times. This chain links TRBV7-2 with TRBJ2-1; 14 bases line up with TRBD2. V gave up 1 base and J gave up 10 bases; unmatched junction bases: 3. The germline V gene has CDR1 SGHTA and CDR2 FQGNSA. The CDR3 covers 15 residues. Written as DNA, the CDR3 is TGTGCCAGCAGCTTAGGGGGACTAGCGGGAGTGGAGCAGTTCTTC. Translation gives CASSLGGLAGVEQFF.

This chain links TRBV9 with TRBJ2-1; maybe TRBD2 (5 bases). This CDR3 comprises 14 residues. V was trimmed by 4 bases and J by 7 bases, leaving 15 bases between them. The V gene's germline CDR1 is SGDLS and CDR2 YYNGEE. The CDR3: CASSPRGSWNEQFF. CDR3 bases: TGTGCCAGCAGCCCTAGAGGGTCTTGGAATGAGCAGTTCTTC.

J is TRBJ1-5 and V is TRBV6-5; 8 positions agree with TRBD1. Trimming cost V 6 bases and J 7 bases; bases outside gene matches: 8. This CDR3 contains 14 residues. Germline loops: CDR1 MNHEY, CDR2 SVGAGI. CDR3: CASSLTGGKQPQHF. The CDR3, as DNA: TGTGCCAGCAGCCTAACAGGGGGGAAGCAGCCCCAGCATTTT.

This clone turned up a few times. The chain uses TRBV28 and TRBJ1-2; 9 nucleotides align to TRBD1. Per germline, CDR1 MDHEN and CDR2 SYDVKM. With 6 bases clipped from V and 4 bases from J, the junction kept 12 bases outside the gene matches. The CDR3 has 16 amino acids. In DNA, the CDR3 is TGTGCCAGCAGCTACAAGCCCCACAGGGGGCTCTATGGCTACACCTTC. It yields the protein CASSYKPHRGLYGYTF.

The rearrangement joins TRBV6-6 to TRBJ1-1; 7 bases match TRBD1. The CDR3 consists of 16 residues. V shed 0 bases and J 0 bases; nucleotides not matched to a gene: 4. Looked up from germline, CDR1 is MNHNY and CDR2 is SVGAGI (reference sequence). The CDR3 region has the DNA TGTGCCAGCAGTTACTCGGGACAGACCCTGAACACTGAAGCTTTCTTT. This encodes CASSYSGQTLNTEAFF.

This chain connects TRBV2 to TRBJ1-1, with 8 bases fitting TRBD1. There are 14 residues in the CDR3. Per germline, CDR1 SNHLY and CDR2 FYNNEI. V lost 3 bases to trimming and J lost 4 bases; unmatched junction nucleotides: 4. This CDR3 is CASSETGTGTEAFF. In DNA form, the CDR3 reads TGTGCCAGCAGTGAGACCGGGACAGGCACTGAAGCTTTCTTT.

CDR3 nucleotides: TGTGCCAGCAGACACCGGGACAGAAAGACGAACACTGAAGCTTTCTTT. This sequence encodes CASRHRDRKTNTEAFF. The chain joins TRBV28 to TRBJ1-1, with 7 bases aligning to TRBD1. The CDR3 runs 16 residues. V dropped 6 bases and J dropped 1; count of bases not matched to a gene: 11. Germline-derived CDR1 and CDR2 are MDHEN and SYDVKM.

This sequence joins TRBV27 and TRBJ2-7, with TRBD1 identical over 7 bases. The germline gives CDR1 MNHEY, CDR2 SMNVEV (reference sequence). The CDR3 runs to 14 residues. The V and J ends lost 6 bases and 2 bases, in that order; junction bases with no gene match: 7. CDR3 sequence: CASRARDRAYEQYF. As DNA, the CDR3 is TGTGCCAGCAGGGCCCGGGACAGAGCCTACGAGCAGTACTTC.

The chain links TRBV6-1 to TRBJ2-7; 10 bases align to TRBD1. Looked up from germline, CDR1 is MNHNS and CDR2 is SASEGT. The CDR3 runs 15 residues. The V gene end was trimmed by 3 bases and the J gene end by 5 bases; junction bases not matched to a gene: 7. CDR3 DNA sequence: TGTGCCAGCAGTGACCAACCGGGACAGGGGAACGAGCAGTACTTC. Translated: CASSDQPGQGNEQYF.

This chain links TRBV9 with TRBJ1-1, with unresolved D. The CDR3 totals 15 residues. Germline V gene lookup returns CDR1 SGDLS and CDR2 YYNGEE. Trimming took 0 bases from V and 3 from J, leaving 12 bases between them. Written as DNA, the CDR3 is TGTGCCAGCAGCGTAGAAGTAGACGGAGACACTGAAGCTTTCTTT. Its translation: CASSVEVDGDTEAFF.

The CDR3 DNA reads as TGTGCCAGCAGCGTTCAGGGGACCAATAACTATGGCTACACCTTC. Residues: CASSVQGTNNYGYTF. This chain uses TRBV9 with TRBJ1-2, with a possible D match to TRBD1 (6 bases). Trimming took off 2 bases at V and 1 base at J, with 12 bases between the two ends. The CDR3 totals 15 residues. The germline gives CDR1 SGDLS, CDR2 YYNGEE.

The V gene is TRBV7-2, the J gene TRBJ1-3; a weak D match, TRBD1 (6 bases). The CDR3 loop spans 16 amino acids. V lost 5 bases and J lost 3, with 17 bases in between. From germline, CDR1 is SGHTA and CDR2 FQGNSA. CDR3 sequence: CASSQRTVLSGNTIYF. The CDR3 DNA is TGTGCCAGCAGCCAAAGGACAGTCCTAAGTGGAAACACCATATATTTT.

There are a few counts of this clone. This rearrangement joins TRBV19 to TRBJ1-2; 9 nucleotides line up with TRBD1. Per germline, CDR1 LNHDA and CDR2 SQIVND (reference sequence). The CDR3 loop spans 14 amino acids. With V trimmed by 11 bases and J by 7 bases, 14 bases remained unmatched. The CDR3 DNA reads TGTGCCGGGAGCCCCGGGACAGGGCCGGCTGGCTACACCTTC. It translates to CAGSPGTGPAGYTF.

The chain combines TRBV7-2 with TRBJ2-7; TRBD2 aligns across 7 bases. Germline V gene lookup returns CDR1 SGHTA and CDR2 FQGNSA. The J segment lost 5 bases and the V segment lost 3 bases, leaving 10 bases of the junction unmatched. The CDR3 sequence is 15 residues long. The CDR3 is CASSFGGRSSHEQYF. DNA of the CDR3: TGTGCCAGCAGCTTTGGCGGGAGAAGTAGCCACGAGCAGTACTTC.

The chain uses TRBV27 and TRBJ2-1; the D gene is possibly TRBD1 (5 bases). The CDR3 is made up of 15 amino acids. CDR1 MNHEY and CDR2 SMNVEV come from the germline V gene (reference sequence). Trimming cost V 6 bases and J 3 bases, with 15 bases left between them. The CDR3 loop is CASSPAWGSYNEQFF. As DNA, the CDR3 is TGTGCCAGCAGCCCAGCTTGGGGCAGCTACAATGAGCAGTTCTTC.

The chain uses TRBV29-1 and TRBJ2-7, with D possibly TRBD2 on 6 matching bases. V was trimmed by 1 base and J by 2 bases, leaving 12 bases between them. The CDR3 runs 14 residues. Germline V gene lookup returns CDR1 SQVTM and CDR2 ANQGSEA. The CDR3 reads CSVEVAEGPYEQYF. CDR3 sequence (DNA): TGCAGCGTTGAAGTAGCGGAGGGGCCCTACGAGCAGTACTTC.

The CDR3 sequence is CASRGGSYNEQFF. The CDR3 nucleotides are TGTGCCAGCAGGGGAGGGTCCTACAATGAGCAGTTCTTC. The chain employs TRBV6-5 and TRBJ2-1, with TRBD2 identical over 7 bases. The junction had 0 bases not matched to a gene; V was cut back by 6 bases and J by 1 base. This CDR3 is built from 13 residues. Germline-derived CDR1 and CDR2 are MNHEY and SVGAGI.